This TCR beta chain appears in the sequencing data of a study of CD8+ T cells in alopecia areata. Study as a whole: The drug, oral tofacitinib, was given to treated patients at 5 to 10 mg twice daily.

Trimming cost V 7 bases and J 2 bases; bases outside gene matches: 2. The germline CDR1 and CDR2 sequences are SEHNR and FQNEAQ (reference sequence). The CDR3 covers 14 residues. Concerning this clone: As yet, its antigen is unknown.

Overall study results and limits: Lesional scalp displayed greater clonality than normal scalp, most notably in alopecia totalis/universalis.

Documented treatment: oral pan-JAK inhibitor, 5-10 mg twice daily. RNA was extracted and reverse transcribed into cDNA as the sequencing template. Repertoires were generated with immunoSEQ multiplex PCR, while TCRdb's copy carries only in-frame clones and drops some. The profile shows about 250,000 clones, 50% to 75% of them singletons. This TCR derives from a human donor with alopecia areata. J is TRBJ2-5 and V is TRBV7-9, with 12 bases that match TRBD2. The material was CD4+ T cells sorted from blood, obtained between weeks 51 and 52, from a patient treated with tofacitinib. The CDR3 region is CASTGTSGQETQYF. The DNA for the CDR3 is TGTGCCAGCACCGGGACTAGCGGGCAAGAGACCCAGTACTTC.